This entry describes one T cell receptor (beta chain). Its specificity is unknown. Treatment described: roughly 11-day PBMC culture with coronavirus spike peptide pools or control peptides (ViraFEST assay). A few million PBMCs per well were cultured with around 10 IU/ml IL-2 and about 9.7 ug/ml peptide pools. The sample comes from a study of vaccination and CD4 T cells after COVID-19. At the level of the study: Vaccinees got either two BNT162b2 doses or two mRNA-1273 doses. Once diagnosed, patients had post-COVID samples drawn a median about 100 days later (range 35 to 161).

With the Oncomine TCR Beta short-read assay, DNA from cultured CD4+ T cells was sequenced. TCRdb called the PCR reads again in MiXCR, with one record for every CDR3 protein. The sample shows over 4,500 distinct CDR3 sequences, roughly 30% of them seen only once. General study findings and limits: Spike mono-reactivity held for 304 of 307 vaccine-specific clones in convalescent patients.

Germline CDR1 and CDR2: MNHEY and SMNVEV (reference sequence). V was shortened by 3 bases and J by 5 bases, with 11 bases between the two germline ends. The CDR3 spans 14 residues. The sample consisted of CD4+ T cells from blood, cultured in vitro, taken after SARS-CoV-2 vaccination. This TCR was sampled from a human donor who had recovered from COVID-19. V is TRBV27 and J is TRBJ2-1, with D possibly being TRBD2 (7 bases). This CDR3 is CASSLGGRNNEQFF. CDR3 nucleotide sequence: TGTGCCAGCAGTTTGGGGGGGCGGAACAATGAGCAGTTCTTC.